Given below is one T cell receptor beta chain in context. Its antigen is unknown. The CDR3 runs to 16 residues. The V end was cut by 4 bases, the J end by 2 bases, with 17 bases between. CDR1 is MNHNS, CDR2 SASEGT, per germline. The sample originates from a study of OX40 agonist ivuxolimab in advanced cancers. Study conclusions and caveats: Low normalized T-cell clonal expansion was additionally recorded for some nonresponders. Relative to CD4+ cells, CD8+ T cells on average had more expanded clones.

Repertoires were generated with immunoSEQ multiplex PCR, while TCRdb's copy carries only in-frame clones and drops some. Here the sample spans 100,000 to 150,000 clones, roughly 93% being singletons. The TCR sequence derives from an adult with an advanced solid tumor such as melanoma, head and neck, liver or kidney cancer. The chain joins TRBV6-1 to TRBJ2-5; D possibly matches TRBD1 or TRBD2 (6 bases each). Sequencing used CD4+ or CD8+ T cells sorted from blood, obtained in a trial of the OX40 agonist ivuxolimab. The CDR3 protein is CASSVVGGARQETQYF. The CDR3 region has the DNA TGTGCCAGCAGTGTCGTGGGGGGCGCGAGACAAGAGACCCAGTACTTC.